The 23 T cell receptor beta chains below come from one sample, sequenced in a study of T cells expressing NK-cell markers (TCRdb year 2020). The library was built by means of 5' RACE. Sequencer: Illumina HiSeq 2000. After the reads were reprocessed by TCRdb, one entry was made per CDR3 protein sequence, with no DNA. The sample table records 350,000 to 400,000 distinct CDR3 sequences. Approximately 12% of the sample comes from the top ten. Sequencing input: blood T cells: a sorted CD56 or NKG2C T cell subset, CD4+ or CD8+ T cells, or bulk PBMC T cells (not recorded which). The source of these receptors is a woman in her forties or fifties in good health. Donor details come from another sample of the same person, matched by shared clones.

The CDR3 here is CASSSDRVYQPQHF. The chain combines TRBV7-9 with TRBJ1-5; the D call of TRBD1 rests on TCRdb alone, since no DNA is present to check it. Germline assignment: CDR1 SEHNR and CDR2 FQNEAQ (reference sequence). This CDR3 spans 14 amino acids. Using reference TRBV7-9 and TRBJ1-5 for the parts outside the CDR3, the full variable domain is DTGVSQNPRHKITKRGQNVTFRCDPISEHNRLYWYRQTLGQGPEFLTYFQNEAQLEKSRLLSDRFSAERPKGSFSTLEIQRTEQGDSAMYLCASSSDRVYQPQHFGDGTRLSIL.

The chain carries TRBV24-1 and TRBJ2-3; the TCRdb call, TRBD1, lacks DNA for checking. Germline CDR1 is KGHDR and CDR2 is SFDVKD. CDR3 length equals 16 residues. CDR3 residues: CATSDRGQASTDTQYF.

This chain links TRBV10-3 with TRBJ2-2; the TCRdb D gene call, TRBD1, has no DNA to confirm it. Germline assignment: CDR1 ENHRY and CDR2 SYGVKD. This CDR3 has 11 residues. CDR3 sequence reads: CAISDQGQLFF.

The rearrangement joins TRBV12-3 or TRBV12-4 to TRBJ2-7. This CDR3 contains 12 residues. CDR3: CASSYTTGEQYF.

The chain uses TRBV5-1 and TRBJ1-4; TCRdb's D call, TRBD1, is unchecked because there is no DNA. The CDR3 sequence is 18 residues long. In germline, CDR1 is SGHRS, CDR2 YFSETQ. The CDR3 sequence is CASRLGQGAKSTNEKLFF.

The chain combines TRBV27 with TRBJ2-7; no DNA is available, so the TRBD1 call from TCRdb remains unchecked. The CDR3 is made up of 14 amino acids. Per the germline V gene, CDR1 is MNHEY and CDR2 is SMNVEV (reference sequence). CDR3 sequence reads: CASSLGQGAYEQYF.

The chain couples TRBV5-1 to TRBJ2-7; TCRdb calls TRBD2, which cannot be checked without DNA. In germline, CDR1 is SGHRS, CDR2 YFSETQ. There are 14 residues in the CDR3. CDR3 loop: CASSRVGGMGQQYF.

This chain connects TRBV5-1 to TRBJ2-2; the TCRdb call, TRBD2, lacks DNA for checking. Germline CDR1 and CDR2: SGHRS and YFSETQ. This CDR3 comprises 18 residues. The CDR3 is CASSWKGLVGAATGELFF.

This chain's CDR3 is CASSFGGGRGNTGELFF. V gene TRBV12-3 or TRBV12-4 combines with J gene TRBJ2-2; TCRdb gives TRBD1 as the D gene, but with no DNA this cannot be confirmed. The CDR3 is 17 amino acids.

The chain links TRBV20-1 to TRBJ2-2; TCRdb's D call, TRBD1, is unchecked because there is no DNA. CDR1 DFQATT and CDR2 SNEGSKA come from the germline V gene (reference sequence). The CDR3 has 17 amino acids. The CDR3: CSARDAGTGSNTGELFF.

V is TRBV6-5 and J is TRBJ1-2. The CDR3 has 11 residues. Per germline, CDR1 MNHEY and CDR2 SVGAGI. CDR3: CASGGTYGYTF.

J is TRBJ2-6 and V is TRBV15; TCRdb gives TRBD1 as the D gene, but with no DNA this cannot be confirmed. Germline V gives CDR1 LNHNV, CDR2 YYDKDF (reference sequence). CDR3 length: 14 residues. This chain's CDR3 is CATSAGHYPNVLTF.

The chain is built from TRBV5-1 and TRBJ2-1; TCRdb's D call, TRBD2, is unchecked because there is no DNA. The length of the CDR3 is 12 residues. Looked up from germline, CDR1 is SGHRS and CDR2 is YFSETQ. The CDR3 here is CASGGLNTEQFF.

This chain's CDR3 is CASSMRTRETQYF. The gene calls are TRBV12-3 or TRBV12-4 and TRBJ2-5; the D call of TRBD2 rests on TCRdb alone, since no DNA is present to check it. The CDR3 totals 13 residues.

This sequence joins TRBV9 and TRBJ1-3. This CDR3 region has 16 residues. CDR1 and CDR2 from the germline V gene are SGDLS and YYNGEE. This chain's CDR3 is CASSVESLPSGNTIYF.

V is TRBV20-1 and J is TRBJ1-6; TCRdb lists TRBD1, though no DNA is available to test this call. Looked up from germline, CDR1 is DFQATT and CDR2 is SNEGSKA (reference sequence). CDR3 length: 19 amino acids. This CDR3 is CSARVSRGHLSSYNSPLHF.

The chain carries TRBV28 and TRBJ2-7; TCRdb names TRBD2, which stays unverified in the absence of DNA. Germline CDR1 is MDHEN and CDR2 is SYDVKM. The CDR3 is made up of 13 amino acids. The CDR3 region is CASSPSGTYEQYF. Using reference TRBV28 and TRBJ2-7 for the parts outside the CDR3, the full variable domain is DVKVTQSSRYLVKRTGEKVFLECVQDMDHENMFWYRQDPGLGLRLIYFSYDVKMKEKGDIPEGYSVSREKKERFSLILESASTNQTSMYLCASSPSGTYEQYFGPGTRLTVT.

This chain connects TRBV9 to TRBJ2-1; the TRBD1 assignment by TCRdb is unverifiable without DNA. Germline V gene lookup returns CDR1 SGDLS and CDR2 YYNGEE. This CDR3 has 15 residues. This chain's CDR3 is CASSAGTNSYNEQFF. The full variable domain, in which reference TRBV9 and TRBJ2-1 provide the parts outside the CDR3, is DSGVTQTPKHLITATGQRVTLRCSPRSGDLSVYWYQQSLDQGLQFLIQYYNGEERAKGNILERFSAQQFPDLHSELNLSSLELGDSALYFCASSAGTNSYNEQFFGPGTRLTVL.

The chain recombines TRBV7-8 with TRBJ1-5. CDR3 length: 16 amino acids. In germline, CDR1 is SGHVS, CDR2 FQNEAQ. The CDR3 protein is CASSLTDGNSNQPQHF.

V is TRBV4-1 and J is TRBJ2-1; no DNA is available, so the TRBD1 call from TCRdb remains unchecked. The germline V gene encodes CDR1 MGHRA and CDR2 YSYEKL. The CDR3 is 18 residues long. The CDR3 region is CASSQERIADRVYNEQFF.

CDR3 protein: CASSLEGLAGASTDTQYF. V usage is TRBV7-2 and J usage is TRBJ2-3; TCRdb indicates TRBD2, and absent DNA this call remains unverified. The CDR3 has 18 amino acids. Germline CDR1 reads SGHTA; CDR2 reads FQGNSA.

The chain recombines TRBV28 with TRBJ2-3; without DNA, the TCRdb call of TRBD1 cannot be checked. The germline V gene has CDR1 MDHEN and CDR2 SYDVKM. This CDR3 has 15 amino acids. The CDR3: CASIDRSRDTDTQYF. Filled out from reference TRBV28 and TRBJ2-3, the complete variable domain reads DVKVTQSSRYLVKRTGEKVFLECVQDMDHENMFWYRQDPGLGLRLIYFSYDVKMKEKGDIPEGYSVSREKKERFSLILESASTNQTSMYLCASIDRSRDTDTQYFGPGTRLTVL.

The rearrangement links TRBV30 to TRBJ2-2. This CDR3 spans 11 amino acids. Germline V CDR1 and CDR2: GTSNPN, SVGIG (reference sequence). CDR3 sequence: CAWRQNGELFF.